This T cell receptor (beta chain) derives from a study of beta chain features in type 1 diabetes. Study-wide points: Among patients with Type 1 diabetes, TCRB CDR3s were moderately but significantly shorter in every one of the four CD4+ subsets.

The whole isolated RNA underwent reverse transcription, so sequencing captured expressed TCRB transcripts. The protocol was immunoSEQ multiplex PCR, while the TCRdb copy is restricted to in-frame clones and leaves out a portion. The sample includes over 600,000 clones, around an eighth seen only once; the top ten take roughly 0.12%. The CDR3 covers 18 residues. The germline V gene encodes CDR1 MGHDK and CDR2 SYGVNS. The V and J ends lost 4 bases and 0 bases respectively, with 16 bases between them. Points on this clone: Its antigen is still unknown.

The chain links TRBV25-1 to TRBJ2-6, with a weak D call TRBD1 (6 bases). The sequencing input was naive CD4+ T cells from blood. The sequence came from a young man with type 1 diabetes. This CDR3 is CASSATGQRFSGANVLTF. CDR3 DNA sequence: TGTGCCAGCAGTGCCACCGGACAGAGGTTCTCTGGGGCCAACGTCCTGACTTTC.